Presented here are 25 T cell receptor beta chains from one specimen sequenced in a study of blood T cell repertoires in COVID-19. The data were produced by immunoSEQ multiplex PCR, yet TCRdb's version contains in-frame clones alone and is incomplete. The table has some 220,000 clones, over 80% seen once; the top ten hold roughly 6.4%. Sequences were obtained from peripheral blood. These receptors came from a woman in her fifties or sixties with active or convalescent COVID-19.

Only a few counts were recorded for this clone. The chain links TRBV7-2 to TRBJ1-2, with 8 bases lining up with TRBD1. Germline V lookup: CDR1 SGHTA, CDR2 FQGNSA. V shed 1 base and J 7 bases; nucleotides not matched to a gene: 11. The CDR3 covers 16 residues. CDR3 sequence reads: CASSLEGLTGVGGYTF. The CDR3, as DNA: TGTGCCAGCAGCTTAGAGGGGCTGACAGGGGTCGGTGGCTACACCTTC. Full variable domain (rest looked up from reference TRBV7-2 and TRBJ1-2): GAGVSQSPSNKVTEKGKDVELRCDPISGHTALYWYRQSLGQGLEFLIYFQGNSAPDKSGLPSDRFSAERTGGSVSTLTIQRTQQEDSAVYLCASSLEGLTGVGGYTFGSGTRLTVV.

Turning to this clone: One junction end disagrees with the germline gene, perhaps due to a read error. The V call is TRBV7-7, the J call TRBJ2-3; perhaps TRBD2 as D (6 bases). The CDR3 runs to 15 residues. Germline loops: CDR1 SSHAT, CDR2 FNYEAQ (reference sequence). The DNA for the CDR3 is TGTGCTAGCAGCTTGGATGCGGGATCAGGAGATACGCAGTATTTT. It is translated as CASSLDAGSGDTQYF.

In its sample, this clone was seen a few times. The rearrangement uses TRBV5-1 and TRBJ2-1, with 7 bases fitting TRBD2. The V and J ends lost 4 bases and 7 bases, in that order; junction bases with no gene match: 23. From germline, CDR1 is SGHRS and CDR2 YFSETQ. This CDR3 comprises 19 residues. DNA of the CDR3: TGCGCCAGCAGCCAGAGAAGGGCGGCTAGCGGCAACCGGGGAAATGAGCAGTTCTTC. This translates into CASSQRRAASGNRGNEQFF.

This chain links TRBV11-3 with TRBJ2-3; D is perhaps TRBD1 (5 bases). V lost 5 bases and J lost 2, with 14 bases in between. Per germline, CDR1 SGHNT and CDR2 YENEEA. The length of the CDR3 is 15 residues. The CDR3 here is CASSGPLTDTDTQYF. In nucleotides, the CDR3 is TGTGCCAGCAGCGGACCCTTGACAGACACAGATACGCAGTATTTT.

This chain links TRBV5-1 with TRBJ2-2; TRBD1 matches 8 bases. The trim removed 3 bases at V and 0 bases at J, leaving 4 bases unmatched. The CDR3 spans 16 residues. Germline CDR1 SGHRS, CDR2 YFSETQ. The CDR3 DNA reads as TGCGCCAGCAGCTATGGGGACAGGACGAACACCGGGGAGCTGTTTTTT. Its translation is CASSYGDRTNTGELFF.

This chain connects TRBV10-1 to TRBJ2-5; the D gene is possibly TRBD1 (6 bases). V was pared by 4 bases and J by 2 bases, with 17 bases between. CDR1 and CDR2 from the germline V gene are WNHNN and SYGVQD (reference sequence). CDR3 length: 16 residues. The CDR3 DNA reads TGCGCCAGCAGTGCTGGGGGAGTAGGGACACAAGAGACCCAGTACTTC. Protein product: CASSAGGVGTQETQYF.

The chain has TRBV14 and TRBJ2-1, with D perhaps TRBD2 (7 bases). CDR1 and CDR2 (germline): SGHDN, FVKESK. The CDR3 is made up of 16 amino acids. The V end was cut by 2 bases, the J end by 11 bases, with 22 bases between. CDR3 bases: TGTGCCAGCAGCCAACCGAGTACGGGGGGCCAAATGAAGCAGTTCTTC. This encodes CASSQPSTGGQMKQFF.

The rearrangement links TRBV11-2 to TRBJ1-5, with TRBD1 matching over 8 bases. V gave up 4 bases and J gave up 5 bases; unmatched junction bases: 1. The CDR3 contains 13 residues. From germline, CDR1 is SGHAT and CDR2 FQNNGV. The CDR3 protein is CASSSGQDQPQHF. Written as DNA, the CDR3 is TGTGCCAGCAGCTCGGGACAGGATCAGCCCCAGCATTTT.

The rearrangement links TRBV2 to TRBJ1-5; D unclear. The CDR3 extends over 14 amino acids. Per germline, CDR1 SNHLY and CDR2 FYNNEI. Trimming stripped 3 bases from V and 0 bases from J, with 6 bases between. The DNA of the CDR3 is TGTGCCAGCAGTGACCCAGTTAGCAATCAGCCCCAGCATTTT. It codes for CASSDPVSNQPQHF.

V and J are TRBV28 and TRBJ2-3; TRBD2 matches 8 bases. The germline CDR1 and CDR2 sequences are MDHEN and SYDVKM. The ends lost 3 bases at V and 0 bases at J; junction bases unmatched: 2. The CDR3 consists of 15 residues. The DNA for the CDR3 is TGTGCCAGCAGTTTCGGGGGGGCTAGCACAGATACGCAGTATTTT. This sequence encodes CASSFGGASTDTQYF.

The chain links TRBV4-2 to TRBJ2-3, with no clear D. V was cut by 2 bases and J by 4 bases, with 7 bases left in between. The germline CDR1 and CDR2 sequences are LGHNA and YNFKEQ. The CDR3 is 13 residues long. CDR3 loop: CASSQQAPDTQYF. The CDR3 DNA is TGTGCCAGCAGCCAACAGGCCCCAGATACGCAGTATTTT.

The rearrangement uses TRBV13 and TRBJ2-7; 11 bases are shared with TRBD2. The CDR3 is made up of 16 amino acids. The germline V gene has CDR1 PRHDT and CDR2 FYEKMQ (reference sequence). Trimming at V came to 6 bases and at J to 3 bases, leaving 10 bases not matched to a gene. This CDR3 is CASSSSAGLADYEQYF. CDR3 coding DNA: TGTGCCAGCAGTAGCAGCGCGGGACTAGCGGACTACGAGCAGTACTTC.

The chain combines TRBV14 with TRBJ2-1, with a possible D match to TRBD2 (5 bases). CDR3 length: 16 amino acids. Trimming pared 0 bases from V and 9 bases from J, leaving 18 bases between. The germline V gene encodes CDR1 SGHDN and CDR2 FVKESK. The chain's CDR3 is CASSQDGLARRSEQFF. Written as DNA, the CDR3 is TGTGCCAGCAGCCAAGATGGTCTAGCTCGAAGGTCTGAGCAGTTCTTC.

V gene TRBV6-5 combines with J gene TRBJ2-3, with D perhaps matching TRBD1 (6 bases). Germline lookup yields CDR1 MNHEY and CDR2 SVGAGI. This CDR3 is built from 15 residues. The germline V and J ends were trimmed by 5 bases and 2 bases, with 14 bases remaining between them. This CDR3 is CASSPREGVTDTQYF. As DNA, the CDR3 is TGTGCCAGCAGTCCTCGTGAGGGGGTCACAGATACGCAGTATTTT.

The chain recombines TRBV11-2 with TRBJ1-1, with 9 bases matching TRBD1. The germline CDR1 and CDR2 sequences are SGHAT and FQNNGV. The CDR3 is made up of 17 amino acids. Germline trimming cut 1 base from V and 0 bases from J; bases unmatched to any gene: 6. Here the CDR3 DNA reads TGTGCCAGCAGCTTAGGGTGGGACAGGGTGGTGAACACTGAAGCTTTCTTT. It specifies CASSLGWDRVVNTEAFF.

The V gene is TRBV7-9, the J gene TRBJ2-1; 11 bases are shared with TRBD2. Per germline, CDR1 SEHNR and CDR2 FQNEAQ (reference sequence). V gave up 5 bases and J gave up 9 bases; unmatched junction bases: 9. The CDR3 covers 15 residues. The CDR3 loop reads CASSPPGLAASEQFF. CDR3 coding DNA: TGTGCCAGCAGCCCTCCGGGACTAGCGGCCAGTGAGCAGTTCTTC.

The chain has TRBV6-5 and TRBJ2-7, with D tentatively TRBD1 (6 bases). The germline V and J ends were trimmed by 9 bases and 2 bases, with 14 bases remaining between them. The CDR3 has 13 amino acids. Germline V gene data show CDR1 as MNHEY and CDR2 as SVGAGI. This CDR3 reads CASKQGATYEQYF. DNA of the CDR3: TGTGCCAGTAAACAGGGAGCCACCTACGAGCAGTACTTC.

CDR3 in DNA: TGCGCCAGCAGCCAAATAGCGGGCCCCGGGGCGCAGTATTTT. Its translation is CASSQIAGPGAQYF. The J gene is TRBJ2-3, the V gene TRBV4-1; TRBD2 matches at 7 bases. Germline V gene lookup returns CDR1 MGHRA and CDR2 YSYEKL. CDR3 length equals 14 residues. V dropped 2 bases and J dropped 10; count of bases not matched to a gene: 9.

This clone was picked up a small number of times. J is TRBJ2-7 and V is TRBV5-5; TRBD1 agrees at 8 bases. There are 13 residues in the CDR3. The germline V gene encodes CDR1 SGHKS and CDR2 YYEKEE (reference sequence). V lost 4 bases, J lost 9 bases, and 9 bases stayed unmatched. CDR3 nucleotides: TGTGCCAGCAGCCCTATAGACAGGGGAGGGCAGTACGTC. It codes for CASSPIDRGGQYV.

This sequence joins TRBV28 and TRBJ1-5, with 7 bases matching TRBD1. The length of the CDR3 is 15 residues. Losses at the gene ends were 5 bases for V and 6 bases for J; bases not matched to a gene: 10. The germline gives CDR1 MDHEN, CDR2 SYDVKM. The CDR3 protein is CASSNRQGALQPQHF. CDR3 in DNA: TGTGCCAGCAGTAACCGACAGGGAGCTCTTCAGCCCCAGCATTTT.

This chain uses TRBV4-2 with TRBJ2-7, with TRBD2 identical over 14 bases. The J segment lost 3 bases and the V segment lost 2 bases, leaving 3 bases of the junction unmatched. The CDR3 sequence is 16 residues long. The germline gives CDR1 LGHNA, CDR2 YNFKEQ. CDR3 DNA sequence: TGTGCCAGCAGCCAACGCGGGACTAGCGGGAGCTACGAGCAGTACTTC. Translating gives CASSQRGTSGSYEQYF.

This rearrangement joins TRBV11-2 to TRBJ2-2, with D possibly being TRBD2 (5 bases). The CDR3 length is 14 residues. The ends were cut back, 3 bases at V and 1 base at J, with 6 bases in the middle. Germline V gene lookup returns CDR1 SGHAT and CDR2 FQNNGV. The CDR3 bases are TGTGCCAGCAGCTTTAGCGAGAACACCGGGGAGCTGTTTTTT. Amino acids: CASSFSENTGELFF.

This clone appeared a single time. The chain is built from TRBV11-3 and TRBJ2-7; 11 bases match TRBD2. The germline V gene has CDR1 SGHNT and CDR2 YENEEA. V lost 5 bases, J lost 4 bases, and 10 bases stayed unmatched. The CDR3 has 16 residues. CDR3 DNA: TGTGCCAGCAGCCCTACTAGCGGGAGAAGTCTATACGAGCAGTACTTC. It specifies CASSPTSGRSLYEQYF.

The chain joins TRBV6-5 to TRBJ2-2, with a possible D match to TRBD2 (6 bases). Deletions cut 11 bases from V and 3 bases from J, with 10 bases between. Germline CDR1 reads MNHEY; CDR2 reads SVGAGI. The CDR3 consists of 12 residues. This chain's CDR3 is CAGSGDTGELFF. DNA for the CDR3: TGTGCCGGGTCGGGAGACACCGGGGAGCTGTTTTTT.

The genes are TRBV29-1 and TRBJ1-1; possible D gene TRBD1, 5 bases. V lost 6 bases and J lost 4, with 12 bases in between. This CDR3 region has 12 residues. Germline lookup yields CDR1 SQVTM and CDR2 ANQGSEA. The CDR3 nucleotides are TGCAGCGTATCCAAGGGGCTCACTGAAGCTTTCTTT. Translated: CSVSKGLTEAFF.